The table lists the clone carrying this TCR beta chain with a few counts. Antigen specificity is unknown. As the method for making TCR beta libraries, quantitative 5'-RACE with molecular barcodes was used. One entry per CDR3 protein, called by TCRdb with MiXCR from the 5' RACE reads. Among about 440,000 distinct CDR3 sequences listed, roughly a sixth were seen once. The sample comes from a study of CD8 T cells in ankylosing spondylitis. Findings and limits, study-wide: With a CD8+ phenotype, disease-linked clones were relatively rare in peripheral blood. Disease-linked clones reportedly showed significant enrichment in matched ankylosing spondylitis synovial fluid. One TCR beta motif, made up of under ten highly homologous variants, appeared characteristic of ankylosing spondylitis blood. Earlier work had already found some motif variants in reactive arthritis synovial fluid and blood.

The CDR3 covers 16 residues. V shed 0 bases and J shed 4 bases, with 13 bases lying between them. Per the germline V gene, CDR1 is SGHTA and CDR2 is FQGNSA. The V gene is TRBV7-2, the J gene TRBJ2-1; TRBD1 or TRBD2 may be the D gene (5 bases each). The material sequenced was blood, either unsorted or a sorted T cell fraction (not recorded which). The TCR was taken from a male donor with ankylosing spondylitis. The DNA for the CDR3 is TGTGCCAGCAGCTTAGCTCGGGACCCGGGGTACAATGAGCAGTTCTTC. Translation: CASSLARDPGYNEQFF.